This is a list of T cell receptor beta chains from one sample in a study of cytotoxic CD8 clonotypes in ibrutinib-treated CLL. Generated by immunoSEQ multiplex PCR, the TCRdb table keeps only in-frame clones and is missing some. The data hold roughly 110,000 clones, with roughly 57% observed a single time. This specimen consisted of PBMCs, obtained after 24 months of ibrutinib treatment. Every receptor here comes from a human donor with chronic lymphocytic leukemia. Each CDR3 is given with its conserved first and last residue. The D gene is left open where the match is weak. For some rows the clone size is stated as once, few or many, or as a class when expanded; others skip it.

clone size: NA; J gene: TRBJ1-4; V gene: TRBV6-5; D gene: NA; CDR3 protein: CASRAADQKLFF; CDR3 DNA: TGTGCCAGCAGGGCCGCCGACCAAAAACTGTTTTTT
clone size: NA; J gene: TRBJ1-2; V gene: TRBV6-1; D gene: NA; CDR3 protein: CASSEAGSQDYGYTF; CDR3 DNA: TGTGCCAGCAGTGAAGCCGGCTCCCAGGACTATGGCTACACCTTC
clone size: few; J gene: TRBJ1-1; V gene: TRBV30; D gene: NA; CDR3 protein: CAWRAEVGGGTEAFF; CDR3 DNA: TGTGCCTGGAGAGCTGAGGTCGGGGGCGGCACTGAAGCTTTCTTT
clone size: once; J gene: TRBJ1-4; V gene: TRBV30; D gene: NA; CDR3 protein: CAWSTKGQGNEKLFF; CDR3 DNA: TGTGCCTGGAGTACAAAGGGGCAGGGGAATGAAAAACTGTTTTTT
clone size: NA; J gene: TRBJ1-1; V gene: TRBV18; D gene: NA; CDR3 protein: CASSPLGEGEAFF; CDR3 DNA: TGTGCCAGCTCACCACTAGGGGAAGGTGAAGCTTTCTTT
clone size: once; J gene: TRBJ1-1; V gene: TRBV5-1; D gene: NA; CDR3 protein: CASSLGTGHTEAFF; CDR3 DNA: TGCGCCAGCAGCTTGGGGACGGGACACACTGAAGCTTTCTTT
clone size: NA; J gene: TRBJ2-2; V gene: TRBV5-6; D gene: NA; CDR3 protein: CASSPLGGERTGELFF; CDR3 DNA: TGTGCCAGCAGCCCCCTAGGGGGTGAGCGGACCGGGGAGCTGTTTTTT
clone size: few; J gene: TRBJ2-3; V gene: TRBV7-3; D gene: NA; CDR3 protein: CASSYILGSPDTQYF; CDR3 DNA: TGTGCCAGCAGCTACATACTCGGGTCCCCGGATACGCAGTATTTT
clone size: NA; J gene: TRBJ2-7; V gene: TRBV6-6; D gene: NA; CDR3 protein: CASSSGQEQYF; CDR3 DNA: TGTGCCAGCAGTTCCGGACAGGAGCAGTACTTC
clone size: NA; J gene: TRBJ1-2; V gene: TRBV19; D gene: NA; CDR3 protein: CASLRENNYGYTF; CDR3 DNA: TGTGCCAGTCTCAGGGAGAATAACTATGGCTACACCTTC
clone size: once; J gene: TRBJ1-1; V gene: TRBV6-5; D gene: NA; CDR3 protein: CASNKRLGTEAFF; CDR3 DNA: TGTGCCAGTAACAAACGCCTGGGAACTGAAGCTTTCTTT
clone size: NA; J gene: TRBJ1-3; V gene: TRBV5-1; D gene: NA; CDR3 protein: CASSRTSGIFNSGNTIYF; CDR3 DNA: TGCGCCAGCAGTCGTACATCCGGGATTTTCAACTCTGGAAACACCATATATTTT
clone size: NA; J gene: TRBJ1-2; V gene: TRBV11-3; D gene: TRBD1; CDR3 protein: CASSRHGPTGGGYTF; CDR3 DNA: TGTGCCAGCAGCCGACACGGGCCGACAGGGGGTGGCTACACCTTC
clone size: NA; J gene: TRBJ2-2; V gene: TRBV5-1; D gene: NA; CDR3 protein: CASTDKNTGELFF; CDR3 DNA: TGCGCCAGCACCGACAAGAACACCGGGGAGCTGTTTTTT
clone size: NA; J gene: TRBJ1-2; V gene: TRBV6-6; D gene: NA; CDR3 protein: CASRQGFGYTF; CDR3 DNA: TGTGCCAGCAGGCAAGGGTTCGGCTACACCTTC
clone size: NA; J gene: TRBJ2-1; V gene: TRBV10-3; D gene: TRBD1; CDR3 protein: CATKGSQGGINEQFF; CDR3 DNA: TGTGCCACCAAAGGATCACAGGGGGGAATCAATGAGCAGTTCTTC
clone size: NA; J gene: TRBJ1-2; V gene: TRBV7-9; D gene: NA; CDR3 protein: CASSRTDDGYTF; CDR3 DNA: TGTGCCAGCAGCAGGACAGACGATGGCTACACCTTC
clone size: NA; J gene: TRBJ2-2; V gene: TRBV30; D gene: NA; CDR3 protein: CAWSVRGGTGELFF; CDR3 DNA: TGTGCCTGGAGTGTACGAGGCGGTACCGGGGAGCTGTTTTTT
clone size: NA; J gene: TRBJ2-7; V gene: TRBV5-1; D gene: NA; CDR3 protein: CASSSQDPSYEQYF; CDR3 DNA: TGCGCCAGCAGCTCACAGGATCCTTCCTACGAGCAGTACTTC
clone size: NA; J gene: TRBJ1-6; V gene: TRBV27; D gene: NA; CDR3 protein: CASSLEWNRSYNSPLHF; CDR3 DNA: TGTGCCAGCAGTTTAGAATGGAATAGGTCCTATAATTCACCCCTCCACTTT
clone size: NA; J gene: TRBJ1-6; V gene: TRBV7-2; D gene: TRBD1; CDR3 protein: CASSVRTGPNSPLHF; CDR3 DNA: TGTGCCAGCAGCGTAAGGACAGGGCCTAATTCACCCCTCCACTTT
clone size: NA; J gene: TRBJ1-2; V gene: TRBV4-1; D gene: NA; CDR3 protein: CASSQASDRHYGYTF; CDR3 DNA: TGCGCCAGCAGCCAAGCCTCCGACAGACACTATGGCTACACCTTC
clone size: NA; J gene: TRBJ1-6; V gene: TRBV30; D gene: TRBD1; CDR3 protein: CAWTGQGLYNSPLHF; CDR3 DNA: TGTGCCTGGACCGGACAGGGTCTATATAATTCACCCCTCCACTTT
clone size: NA; J gene: TRBJ2-5; V gene: TRBV5-1; D gene: NA; CDR3 protein: CASSFQDSELGETQYF; CDR3 DNA: TGCGCCAGCAGCTTTCAAGACAGCGAACTTGGGGAGACCCAGTACTTC
clone size: NA; J gene: TRBJ2-1; V gene: TRBV18; D gene: TRBD1; CDR3 protein: CASSLDRAYNEQFF; CDR3 DNA: TGTGCCAGCTCACTTGACAGGGCCTACAATGAGCAGTTCTTC
clone size: NA; J gene: TRBJ2-7; V gene: TRBV7-8; D gene: NA; CDR3 protein: CASSLTVNEQYF; CDR3 DNA: TGTGCCAGCAGCTTAACGGTAAACGAGCAGTACTTC
clone size: few; J gene: TRBJ2-5; V gene: TRBV2; D gene: NA; CDR3 protein: CASSVSETQYF; CDR3 DNA: TGTGCCAGCAGTGTTTCGGAGACCCAGTACTTC
clone size: NA; J gene: TRBJ2-7; V gene: TRBV14; D gene: NA; CDR3 protein: CASSHGTYWSSSYEQYF; CDR3 DNA: TGTGCCAGCAGCCACGGCACCTATTGGTCGTCCTCCTACGAGCAGTACTTC
clone size: few; J gene: TRBJ2-5; V gene: TRBV6-5; D gene: TRBD1; CDR3 protein: CASSYDRGLGETQYF; CDR3 DNA: TGTGCCAGCAGTTACGACAGGGGGCTGGGGGAGACCCAGTACTTC
clone size: NA; J gene: TRBJ2-7; V gene: TRBV7-2; D gene: TRBD2; CDR3 protein: CASTTKAGVSYEQYF; CDR3 DNA: TGTGCCAGCACCACAAAAGCGGGGGTCTCCTACGAGCAGTACTTC
clone size: once; J gene: TRBJ2-3; V gene: TRBV2; D gene: NA; CDR3 protein: CASSLQPGRTTQYF; CDR3 DNA: TGTGCCAGCAGTTTACAGCCGGGCCGAACTACGCAGTATTTT
clone size: NA; J gene: TRBJ1-2; V gene: TRBV9; D gene: NA; CDR3 protein: CASSVVGSDSPEGYGYTF; CDR3 DNA: TGTGCCAGCAGCGTAGTAGGGTCGGATTCTCCTGAGGGATATGGCTACACCTTC
clone size: NA; J gene: TRBJ2-6; V gene: TRBV6-1; D gene: NA; CDR3 protein: CASNHPGTGANVLTF; CDR3 DNA: TGTGCCAGCAACCATCCGGGGACTGGGGCCAACGTCCTGACTTTC